There are a few counts of the clone carrying this T cell receptor (beta chain). Its target is not known. The sample originates from a study of human T cells and chemical hapten exposure. Study observations and caveats: DPC sensitization produced no change in TCRs with frequency above 1 in 1000.

J was trimmed by 5 bases and V by 6 bases; bases with no gene match: 23. The CDR3 consists of 21 residues. Germline CDR1 reads SGHAT; CDR2 reads FQNNGV. Specified time point: healthy volunteer bleed at 2 weeks. The total RNA was obtained from whole blood that was not fractionated. TCRdb re-called the RACE reads with MiXCR, one entry per CDR3 protein. Of about 47,000 distinct CDR3 sequences listed, about 4.1% are singletons. This chain connects TRBV11-2 to TRBJ2-1, with 12 bases that match TRBD2. Sample: whole blood. This TCR was recovered from a human donor in good health. Some clones in this sample may be carry-over from other donors' samples. The CDR3 protein is CASRTIRPPTLAGGPNNEQFF. The CDR3, as DNA: TGTGCCAGCAGGACCATAAGGCCCCCTACACTAGCGGGAGGCCCCAACAATGAGCAGTTCTTC. The full variable domain, in which reference TRBV11-2 and TRBJ2-1 provide the parts outside the CDR3, is EAGVAQSPRYKIIEKRQSVAFWCNPISGHATLYWYQQILGQGPKLLIQFQNNGVVDDSQLPKDRFSAERLKGVDSTLKIQPAKLEDSAVYLCASRTIRPPTLAGGPNNEQFFGPGTRLTVL.